The next 30 T cell receptor beta chains were all read from a single sample in a study of T-cell reconstitution after alpha-beta-depleted transplantation in children. Unique molecular identifiers tagged the TCRbeta library. TCRdb re-called the PCR reads through MiXCR, storing one row per CDR3 protein. The sample carries just over 950,000 distinct CDR3 sequences, about 31% recorded once. The starting material was PBMCs, mostly from graft donor cells, obtained 360 days after TCRalphabeta/CD19-depleted stem cell transplant. Every receptor here comes from a boy younger than two who had a stem cell transplant for SCID, so the T cells may come from the graft donor.

The chain uses TRBV18 and TRBJ2-1, with no clear D. With 2 bases removed from V and 9 bases from J, the gap between germline ends came to 17 bases. Germline lookup yields CDR1 KGHSH and CDR2 LQKENI. CDR3 length: 15 residues. CDR3 sequence: CASSPTNLPSGEQFF. CDR3 DNA sequence: TGTGCCAGCTCACCAACGAACCTCCCCTCCGGTGAGCAGTTCTTC.

The chain uses TRBV29-1 and TRBJ1-1, with D maybe TRBD1 (5 bases). The germline gives CDR1 SQVTM, CDR2 ANQGSEA. The CDR3 is made up of 13 amino acids. The ends were cut back, 6 bases at V and 2 bases at J, with 13 bases in the middle. DNA for the CDR3: TGCAGCGTACACAGACAGATAAACACTGAAGCTTTCTTT. Protein product: CSVHRQINTEAFF.

This sequence joins TRBV9 and TRBJ2-2, with TRBD2 matching 15 bases. V was pared by 4 bases and J by 4 bases, with 8 bases of the junction left unmatched. The CDR3 runs to 18 residues. Germline V lookup: CDR1 SGDLS, CDR2 YYNGEE. This chain's CDR3 is CASSSLGLAGGPTGELFF. CDR3 bases: TGTGCCAGCAGCTCGCTCGGACTAGCGGGGGGGCCCACCGGGGAGCTGTTTTTT.

As regards this clonotype: The CDR3 end shows no conserved phenylalanine or tryptophan, and so a read error is likely. The chain is built from TRBV6-1 and TRBJ2-3, with a tentative D call TRBD1 (5 bases). The CDR3 is 13 amino acids. Looked up from germline, CDR1 is MNHNS and CDR2 is SASEGT. V lost 6 bases to trimming and J lost 7 bases, with 14 bases between them. The CDR3 region has the DNA TGTGCCAGCAGGGGGCAGATCTGGAATACGCAGTATGTT. The encoded protein is CASRGQIWNTQYV.

The chain links TRBV27 to TRBJ2-2; D might be TRBD2 (5 bases). The length of the CDR3 is 15 residues. Per the germline V gene, CDR1 is MNHEY and CDR2 is SMNVEV (reference sequence). V lost 8 bases and J 7 bases, leaving 20 bases between the germline ends. The CDR3 here is CASRKIEGSGGELFF. For the CDR3, the DNA is TGTGCCAGCCGTAAAATCGAAGGGAGCGGCGGGGAGCTGTTTTTT.

The chain couples TRBV6-5 to TRBJ2-2; possibly TRBD1 for D (6 bases). The CDR3 consists of 16 residues. CDR1 and CDR2 from the germline V gene are MNHEY and SVGAGI. Trimming cost V 2 bases and J 7 bases, with 17 bases left between them. The CDR3 protein is CASSYDQGPWFGELFF. CDR3 bases: TGTGCCAGCAGTTACGATCAGGGGCCTTGGTTCGGGGAGCTGTTTTTT.

The table lists this clonotype with a few counts. The chain is built from TRBV5-4 and TRBJ2-1; D remains unclear. V was shortened by 5 bases and J by 8 bases, with 17 bases between the two germline ends. In germline, CDR1 is SGHNT, CDR2 YYREEE (reference sequence). This CDR3 comprises 14 residues. As DNA, the CDR3 is TGTGCCAGCAGACCTGACTTCTTTCCCTATGAGCAGTTCTTC. Encoded protein: CASRPDFFPYEQFF. Full variable domain (remainder filled in from reference TRBV5-4 and TRBJ2-1): ETGVTQSPTHLIKTRGQQVTLRCSSQSGHNTVSWYQQALGQGPQFIFQYYREEENGRGNFPPRFSGLQFPNYSSELNVNALELDDSALYLCASRPDFFPYEQFFGPGTRLTVL.

The chain joins TRBV6-2 or TRBV6-3 to TRBJ2-7, with D perhaps given as TRBD1 or TRBD2 (6 bases each). Germline V gene data show CDR1 as MNHEY and CDR2 as SVGEGT. The CDR3 has 13 residues. The V gene lost 4 bases and the J gene lost 5 bases, with 12 bases spanning the gap. CDR3 bases: TGTGCCAGCAGTTTCACGGGGGCCAACGAGCAGTACTTC. Amino acids: CASSFTGANEQYF.

This chain connects TRBV30 to TRBJ2-5; 7 bases are shared with TRBD1. Trimming cost V 4 bases and J 4 bases; bases outside gene matches: 6. In germline, CDR1 is GTSNPN, CDR2 SVGIG (reference sequence). CDR3 length equals 13 residues. This CDR3 reads CAWNSRGRETQYF. CDR3 nucleotide sequence: TGTGCCTGGAACTCTAGGGGGCGAGAGACCCAGTACTTC.

The rearrangement uses TRBV5-1 and TRBJ2-5; 7 nucleotides agree with TRBD1. The V and J ends lost 0 bases and 5 bases, in that order; junction bases with no gene match: 10. This CDR3 region has 16 residues. Germline V gene sequence: CDR1 SGHRS, CDR2 YFSETQ. CDR3 sequence reads: CASSLDDATRGETQYF. The CDR3 DNA reads TGCGCCAGCAGCTTGGACGACGCCACCAGGGGGGAGACCCAGTACTTC. The full variable domain, completed using reference TRBV5-1 and TRBJ2-5, is KAGVTQTPRYLIKTRGQQVTLSCSPISGHRSVSWYQQTPGQGLQFLFEYFSETQRNKGNFPGRFSGRQFSNSRSEMNVSTLELGDSALYLCASSLDDATRGETQYFGPGTRLLVL.

The chain is built from TRBV20-1 and TRBJ2-3; D might be TRBD2 (6 bases). Trimming took off 6 bases at V and 0 bases at J, with 16 bases between the two ends. Germline V CDR1 and CDR2: DFQATT, SNEGSKA (reference sequence). The CDR3 runs 15 residues. CDR3 protein: CSALTGVGSTDTQYF. CDR3 bases: TGCAGTGCCTTAACGGGGGTCGGAAGCACAGATACGCAGTATTTT.

This clonotype has just a few counts. At one boundary the junction diverges from the germline segment, which might be a read error. The CDR3 sequence is CASSPTRDTPYVF. CDR3 bases: TGTGCCAGCTCACCCACCCGGGACACCCCTTATGTGTTC. V usage is TRBV18 and J usage is TRBJ1-2, with D perhaps matching TRBD1 (6 bases). Per germline, CDR1 KGHSH and CDR2 LQKENI. CDR3 length: 13 amino acids.

The chain couples TRBV20-1 to TRBJ1-5; no clear D. Germline V CDR1 and CDR2: DFQATT, SNEGSKA (reference sequence). The CDR3 spans 14 residues. V dropped 0 bases and J dropped 0 bases, with 6 bases sitting between them. CDR3 nucleotide sequence: TGCAGTGCTAGAGATGGCCGTAGCAATCAGCCCCAGCATTTT. Encoded protein: CSARDGRSNQPQHF.

J is TRBJ2-3 and V is TRBV20-1, with TRBD2 as a possible D gene (6 bases). CDR1 and CDR2 from the germline V gene are DFQATT and SNEGSKA (reference sequence). The ends were cut back, 1 base at V and 4 bases at J, with 15 bases in the middle. The CDR3 consists of 15 residues. The CDR3 DNA is TGCAGTGCTAGAGTCGCGGGGAACTGGCCAGATACGCAGTATTTT. Residues: CSARVAGNWPDTQYF.

The chain combines TRBV4-2 with TRBJ2-6; possible D gene TRBD1, 6 bases. The length of the CDR3 is 19 residues. The germline V and J ends were trimmed by 0 bases and 0 bases, with 15 bases remaining between them. CDR1 and CDR2 (germline): LGHNA, YNFKEQ. The CDR3 DNA is TGTGCCAGCAGCCAAGATCGTAACAGGGCCTACTCTGGGGCCAACGTCCTGACTTTC. Residues: CASSQDRNRAYSGANVLTF.

This clonotype appeared once. The chain employs TRBV2 and TRBJ1-5, with D uncertain. V lost 6 bases, J lost 7 bases, and 13 bases lay in between. Looked up from germline, CDR1 is SNHLY and CDR2 is FYNNEI. The CDR3 runs to 13 residues. In nucleotides, the CDR3 is TGTGCCAGCAGCTGGAGGGTGGGGCAGCCCCAGCATTTT. Amino acid sequence: CASSWRVGQPQHF.

In this sample, this clonotype turned up a few times. The CDR3 region is CASSWDRDRGLANNEQFF. Here the CDR3 DNA reads TGCGCCAGCAGCTGGGACCGCGACAGGGGGCTAGCTAACAATGAGCAGTTCTTC. The chain combines TRBV5-1 with TRBJ2-1, with 10 bases lining up with TRBD1. After removal of 3 bases from V and 5 bases from J, the junction contained 14 bases not matched to a gene. Germline V lookup: CDR1 SGHRS, CDR2 YFSETQ. CDR3 size: 18 residues.

The chain couples TRBV7-2 to TRBJ2-3; D gene unclear. With 5 bases removed from V and 9 bases from J, the gap between germline ends came to 9 bases. The length of the CDR3 is 11 residues. Germline assignment: CDR1 SGHTA and CDR2 FQGNSA. Written as DNA, the CDR3 is TGTGCCAGCAGCCCCCAAGGGACGCAGTATTTT. Protein: CASSPQGTQYF.

This clonotype has more than one count but fewer than ten. The chain combines TRBV4-1 with TRBJ2-7; no clear D gene. Germline V CDR1 and CDR2: MGHRA, YSYEKL. The CDR3 spans 14 residues. V lost 10 bases to trimming and J lost 6 bases, with 22 bases between them. Here the CDR3 reads CATPTQSTAAEQYF. CDR3 nucleotides: TGCGCCACCCCTACCCAAAGTACCGCCGCCGAGCAGTACTTC.

The CDR3 coding sequence is TGTGCCAGCAGCCAAGATAGGAGGGTCTACGAGCAGTACTTC. Residues: CASSQDRRVYEQYF. The J gene is TRBJ2-7, the V gene TRBV4-2, with TRBD2 as a possible D gene (6 bases). The germline CDR1 and CDR2 sequences are LGHNA and YNFKEQ. This CDR3 contains 14 residues. Trimming removed 0 bases from V and 3 bases from J, with 9 bases in between.

The chain recombines TRBV4-2 with TRBJ2-3; 9 bases agree with TRBD2. V trimming: 4 bases; J trimming: 6 bases; junction bases outside the gene matches: 8. This CDR3 has 15 residues. Germline assignment: CDR1 LGHNA and CDR2 YNFKEQ. The CDR3 sequence: CASSPTSGGPDTQYF. CDR3 sequence (DNA): TGTGCCAGCAGCCCGACTAGCGGCGGACCGGATACGCAGTATTTT.

The chain has TRBV18 and TRBJ2-1; a possible D gene is TRBD1 (5 bases). CDR3 length: 12 residues. V was trimmed by 1 base and J by 10 bases, leaving 8 bases between them. CDR1 KGHSH and CDR2 LQKENI come from the germline V gene. CDR3 nucleotides: TGTGCCAGCTCACCACGGGCAGGGGAGCAGTTCTTC. Its protein product is CASSPRAGEQFF. Drawing the rest from reference TRBV18 and TRBJ2-1, the complete variable domain is NAGVMQNPRHLVRRRGQEARLRCSPMKGHSHVYWYRQLPEEGLKFMVYLQKENIIDESGMPKERFSAEFPKEGPSILRIQQVVRGDSAAYFCASSPRAGEQFFGPGTRLTVL.

There are a few counts of this clonotype. The J gene is TRBJ2-3, the V gene TRBV3-1; 10 bases line up with TRBD2. The CDR3 extends over 16 amino acids. Trimming at V came to 5 bases and at J to 6 bases, leaving 11 bases not matched to a gene. The germline V gene encodes CDR1 LGHDT and CDR2 YNNKEL (reference sequence). The CDR3 loop reads CASSSRAGGRGDTQYF. The CDR3, as DNA: TGTGCCAGCAGCTCACGAGCGGGGGGGCGAGGCGATACGCAGTATTTT.

V is TRBV5-1 and J is TRBJ2-3, with D maybe TRBD1 (6 bases). Trimming took off 2 bases at V and 2 bases at J, with 12 bases between the two ends. This CDR3 has 15 residues. The germline CDR1 and CDR2 sequences are SGHRS and YFSETQ. The CDR3 here is CASSFPGQLTDTQYF. DNA of the CDR3: TGCGCCAGCAGCTTTCCGGGACAACTCACAGATACGCAGTATTTT.

This clonotype occurred many times. This sequence joins TRBV20-1 and TRBJ2-3; D remains ambiguous. Trimming took off 3 bases at V and 3 bases at J, with 4 bases between the two ends. This CDR3 comprises 11 residues. CDR1 and CDR2 (germline): DFQATT, SNEGSKA (reference sequence). This CDR3 is CSASRTDTQYF. The CDR3 DNA follows: TGCAGTGCTAGCAGGACAGATACGCAGTATTTT.

This rearrangement joins TRBV6-2 or TRBV6-3 to TRBJ2-1, with D maybe TRBD1 (5 bases). This CDR3 contains 14 residues. Germline lookup yields CDR1 MNHEY and CDR2 SVGEGT. The V and J ends lost 6 bases and 7 bases respectively, with 16 bases between them. This CDR3 reads CASSRVRQLNEQFF. CDR3 sequence (DNA): TGTGCCAGCAGCCGCGTGAGACAGCTGAATGAGCAGTTCTTC.

This clonotype has a handful of counts. The chain links TRBV12-3 or TRBV12-4 to TRBJ2-3; TRBD2 agrees at 8 bases. The CDR3 totals 17 residues. The V segment lost 5 bases and the J segment 2 bases; nucleotides outside the gene matches: 12. CDR3 sequence: CASSPRKLAVITDTQYF. The CDR3 DNA is TGTGCCAGCAGTCCCAGAAAACTAGCGGTGATCACAGATACGCAGTATTTT.

This clonotype was observed a handful of times. The rearrangement uses TRBV6-2 or TRBV6-3 and TRBJ2-2; 9 nucleotides agree with TRBD1. Germline-derived CDR1 and CDR2 are MNHEY and SVGEGT. J lost 5 bases, V lost 7 bases, and 11 bases had no gene match. The CDR3 extends over 16 amino acids. For the CDR3, the DNA is TGTGCCAGCACGAACACACAGGGGGCGAGGACCGGGGAGCTGTTTTTT. Its protein product is CASTNTQGARTGELFF.

V usage is TRBV4-2 and J usage is TRBJ1-6, with D possibly TRBD1 on 6 matching bases. In germline, CDR1 is LGHNA, CDR2 YNFKEQ. This CDR3 contains 16 residues. Trimming cost V 5 bases and J 8 bases, with 19 bases left between them. The DNA of the CDR3 is TGTGCCAGCAGCAACATGGCAGCGAGGGGGTATTCACCCCTCCACTTT. Translating gives CASSNMAARGYSPLHF.

The rearrangement links TRBV15 to TRBJ1-1; D might be TRBD1 (6 bases). CDR3 length: 15 residues. Germline loops: CDR1 LNHNV, CDR2 YYDKDF (reference sequence). Trimming pared 5 bases from V and 7 bases from J, leaving 20 bases between. CDR3 nucleotides: TGTGCCACCAGCGACCAGGGGAAATTTTTGGGTGAAGCTTTCTTT. The encoded protein is CATSDQGKFLGEAFF. The variable domain in full, with the rest retrieved from reference TRBV15 and TRBJ1-1, is DAMVIQNPRYQVTQFGKPVTLSCSQTLNHNVMYWYQQKSSQAPKLLFHYYDKDFNNEADTPDNFQSRRPNTSFCFLDIRSPGLGDTAMYLCATSDQGKFLGEAFFGQGTRLTVV.